Presented here are 29 T cell receptor beta chains from one specimen sequenced in a study of T cell repertoires in aging, cancer and after chemotherapy. The template was genomic DNA from peripheral blood, not RNA. A mixed TRB-A/B primer pool amplified rearranged TRB by multiplex touch-down PCR. TCRdb used MiXCR to reprocess the multiplex PCR reads, holding one entry per CDR3 protein. Of some 2,000 distinct CDR3 sequences in the sample, roughly 23% were seen once. The source material was blood. Receptor source: a human donor with a blood cancer.

This clonotype is deemed medium-sized. The chain carries TRBV6-6 and TRBJ2-1, with D unclear. CDR3 length equals 15 residues. The germline V gene encodes CDR1 MNHNY and CDR2 SVGAGI (reference sequence). The V gene lost 6 bases and the J gene lost 5 bases, with 17 bases spanning the gap. CDR3: CASRQQVLRHNEQFF. In nucleotides, the CDR3 is TGTGCCAGCAGGCAACAAGTTTTGCGGCACAATGAGCAGTTCTTC.

Turning to this clonotype: The junction departs from germline at one end; a sequencing error may be responsible. V is TRBV24-1 and J is TRBJ2-2; D is perhaps TRBD1 (6 bases). Germline V gene data show CDR1 as KGHDR and CDR2 as SFDVKD. The CDR3 contains 14 residues. This CDR3 is CATSDPHRAGEMFF. Written as DNA, the CDR3 is TGTGCCACCAGTGACCCCCACAGGGCCGGGGAGATGTTTTTT.

The chain couples TRBV5-1 to TRBJ1-5; 9 nucleotides align to TRBD1. The CDR3 runs to 17 residues. Germline values: CDR1 SGHRS, CDR2 YFSETQ. The J segment lost 0 bases and the V segment lost 2 bases, leaving 6 bases of the junction unmatched. The CDR3 bases are TGCGCCAGCAGCTTAGGACAGGGGACTCATAGCAATCAGCCCCAGCATTTT. This encodes CASSLGQGTHSNQPQHF. The complete variable domain, with remaining parts taken from reference TRBV5-1 and TRBJ1-5, reads KAGVTQTPRYLIKTRGQQVTLSCSPISGHRSVSWYQQTPGQGLQFLFEYFSETQRNKGNFPGRFSGRQFSNSRSEMNVSTLELGDSALYLCASSLGQGTHSNQPQHFGDGTRLSIL.

By share of the sample, this clonotype is medium-sized. The chain links TRBV6-1 to TRBJ2-5, with a weak D call TRBD1 (6 bases). This CDR3 contains 16 residues. Trimming stripped 5 bases from V and 3 bases from J, with 19 bases between. The germline V gene has CDR1 MNHNS and CDR2 SASEGT. CDR3 in amino acids: CASSTSGAALKETQYF. For the CDR3, the DNA is TGTGCCAGCAGTACCTCAGGGGCAGCCCTTAAAGAGACCCAGTACTTC.

There are a few counts of this clonotype. The CDR3 loop reads CSAFGQTNTEAFF. Written as DNA, the CDR3 is TGCAGTGCTTTCGGACAGACGAACACTGAAGCTTTCTTT. The V gene is TRBV20-1, the J gene TRBJ1-1; maybe TRBD1 (6 bases). CDR1 is DFQATT, CDR2 SNEGSKA, per germline (reference sequence). The CDR3 spans 13 residues. With 5 bases removed from V and 1 base from J, the gap between germline ends came to 11 bases.

This clonotype is categorized as medium-sized. V gene TRBV14 combines with J gene TRBJ2-3; 7 nucleotides line up with TRBD2. The V gene end was trimmed by 4 bases and the J gene end by 14 bases; junction bases not matched to a gene: 12. The CDR3 spans 13 residues. The germline gives CDR1 SGHDN, CDR2 FVKESK. The CDR3 nucleotides read TGTGCCAGCAGCCTGACCCTGACTAGCCCATTGTATTTT. Translated, it gives CASSLTLTSPLYF.

In nucleotides, the CDR3 is TGTGCCAGCAGCGGATCCATAAATACGCAGTATTTT. Translated, it gives CASSGSINTQYF. V usage is TRBV5-4 and J usage is TRBJ2-3; D is undetermined. Germline loops: CDR1 SGHNT, CDR2 YYREEE (reference sequence). Trimming cost V 4 bases and J 7 bases, with 10 bases left between them. The CDR3 is made up of 12 amino acids. The full variable domain, rest sourced from reference TRBV5-4 and TRBJ2-3, is ETGVTQSPTHLIKTRGQQVTLRCSSQSGHNTVSWYQQALGQGPQFIFQYYREEENGRGNFPPRFSGLQFPNYSSELNVNALELDDSALYLCASSGSINTQYFGPGTRLTVL.

Worth noting for this clonotype: A much larger clone lies one base from this, so it may be a read error. This chain links TRBV14 with TRBJ2-2, with D perhaps TRBD1 (5 bases). Germline loops: CDR1 SGHDN, CDR2 FVKESK. CDR3 length: 14 residues. Trimming removed 8 bases from V and 5 bases from J, with 15 bases in between. The CDR3: CASHPPGRTGELFF. DNA for the CDR3: TGTGCCAGCCACCCCCCAGGGCGAACCGGGGAGCTGTTTTTT.

By share of the sample, this clonotype is medium-sized. The gene calls are TRBV7-2 and TRBJ2-5, with 13 bases aligning to TRBD2. Trimming took 5 bases from V and 2 from J; bases not matched to a gene: 5. The CDR3 length is 16 residues. Germline V gene sequence: CDR1 SGHTA, CDR2 FQGNSA. The CDR3 is CASSLLAGGGQETQYF. CDR3 sequence (DNA): TGTGCCAGCAGCCTACTAGCGGGAGGGGGGCAAGAGACCCAGTACTTC. Filled out from reference TRBV7-2 and TRBJ2-5, the complete variable domain reads GAGVSQSPSNKVTEKGKDVELRCDPISGHTALYWYRQSLGQGLEFLIYFQGNSAPDKSGLPSDRFSAERTGGSVSTLTIQRTQQEDSAVYLCASSLLAGGGQETQYFGPGTRLLVL.

In its sample, this clonotype is large. The CDR3 bases are TGTGCCAGCAGCCCCTTGACATTGAACACTGAAGCTTTCTTT. This encodes CASSPLTLNTEAFF. The V and J genes are TRBV13 and TRBJ1-1; D remains ambiguous. Trimming took 5 bases from V and 0 from J, leaving 10 bases between them. CDR1 and CDR2 (germline): PRHDT, FYEKMQ (reference sequence). The CDR3 loop spans 14 amino acids.

The J gene is TRBJ1-4, the V gene TRBV5-1; D is possibly TRBD1 (6 bases). The germline V gene has CDR1 SGHRS and CDR2 YFSETQ. The length of the CDR3 is 15 residues. The germline V and J ends were trimmed by 3 bases and 3 bases, with 12 bases remaining between them. CDR3 DNA sequence: TGCGCCAGCAGCTCAAAGGGGGGGGCTAATGAAAAACTGTTTTTT. It specifies CASSSKGGANEKLFF. Using reference TRBV5-1 and TRBJ1-4 for the parts outside the CDR3, the full variable domain is KAGVTQTPRYLIKTRGQQVTLSCSPISGHRSVSWYQQTPGQGLQFLFEYFSETQRNKGNFPGRFSGRQFSNSRSEMNVSTLELGDSALYLCASSSKGGANEKLFFGSGTQLSVL.

The chain links TRBV7-2 to TRBJ2-7; 9 nucleotides match TRBD2. This CDR3 comprises 15 residues. Germline loops: CDR1 SGHTA, CDR2 FQGNSA. Unmatched junction bases numbered 9, after V lost 5 bases and J lost 4 bases. This CDR3 is CASSTMLAGTYEQYF. The CDR3 DNA follows: TGTGCCAGCAGCACAATGCTAGCGGGGACGTACGAGCAGTACTTC.

By share of the sample, this clonotype is medium-sized (0.01 to 0.1%). This chain links TRBV24-1 with TRBJ1-1; D remains unclear. Germline V lookup: CDR1 KGHDR, CDR2 SFDVKD. V shed 1 base and J shed 1 base, with 3 bases lying between them. CDR3 size: 13 residues. CDR3: CATSDFKNTEAFF. The DNA of the CDR3 is TGTGCCACCAGTGATTTCAAGAACACTGAAGCTTTCTTT.

Relative to its sample, this clonotype is medium-sized. The V call is TRBV15, the J call TRBJ2-6; tentatively, D is TRBD2 (5 bases). V lost 1 base, J lost 1 base, and 8 bases lay in between. CDR1 LNHNV and CDR2 YYDKDF come from the germline V gene (reference sequence). There are 16 residues in the CDR3. Here the CDR3 DNA reads TGTGCCACCAGCAGAGGCCGCGGGTCTGGGGCCAACGTCCTGACTTTC. This translates into CATSRGRGSGANVLTF.

This clonotype was seen only a few times. The chain has TRBV20-1 and TRBJ1-2, with D possibly TRBD1 on 5 matching bases. V was cut by 5 bases and J by 4 bases, with 14 bases left in between. There are 13 residues in the CDR3. Germline assignment: CDR1 DFQATT and CDR2 SNEGSKA (reference sequence). The CDR3 nucleotides read TGCAGTGCTCTACGGGACGCCGGCTATGGCTACACCTTC. Residues: CSALRDAGYGYTF.

This clonotype qualifies as medium-sized. V and J are TRBV27 and TRBJ2-1; D is unclear. Trimming stripped 0 bases from V and 9 bases from J, with 9 bases between. CDR1 is MNHEY and CDR2 is SMNVEV in the germline V gene (reference sequence). This CDR3 comprises 13 residues. CDR3 coding DNA: TGTGCCAGCAGTTTATCTTATACGGGTGAGCAGTTCTTC. Amino acids: CASSLSYTGEQFF.

This clonotype is labeled medium-sized. The J gene is TRBJ2-7, the V gene TRBV5-1; 9 positions agree with TRBD2. CDR1 is SGHRS, CDR2 YFSETQ, per germline. Losses at the gene ends were 5 bases for V and 1 base for J; bases not matched to a gene: 4. The CDR3 runs 14 residues. In DNA, the CDR3 is TGCGCCAGCAGGTATCTAGCGGGGTCCTACGAGCAGTACTTC. Its protein is CASRYLAGSYEQYF.

This rearrangement joins TRBV20-1 to TRBJ1-4, with D tentatively TRBD1 (6 bases). The CDR3 totals 13 residues. CDR1 DFQATT and CDR2 SNEGSKA come from the germline V gene (reference sequence). Trimming left V 5 bases short and J 7 bases short, with 14 bases between. CDR3 in amino acids: CSAGGPGGEKLFF. The CDR3 region has the DNA TGCAGTGCTGGGGGGCCCGGTGGTGAAAAACTGTTTTTT.

The V and J genes are TRBV25-1 and TRBJ2-1, with D possibly TRBD1 on 5 matching bases. The CDR3 loop spans 16 amino acids. Germline V gene lookup returns CDR1 MGHDK and CDR2 SYGVNS. V shed 3 bases and J shed 1 base, with 13 bases lying between them. This chain's CDR3 is CASSDAGPTSYNEQFF. The DNA for the CDR3 is TGTGCCAGCAGTGATGCAGGGCCTACGTCCTACAATGAGCAGTTCTTC.

This clonotype occurred a few times. The chain combines TRBV5-4 with TRBJ2-1, with 7 bases aligning to TRBD1. The length of the CDR3 is 16 residues. J was trimmed by 1 base and V by 4 bases; bases with no gene match: 8. Per the germline V gene, CDR1 is SGHNT and CDR2 is YYREEE (reference sequence). The CDR3 loop reads CASSPSGDRSYNEQFF. The DNA for the CDR3 is TGTGCCAGCAGCCCATCCGGGGACAGATCCTACAATGAGCAGTTCTTC.

The chain carries TRBV29-1 and TRBJ2-3, with 7 bases that match TRBD1. V lost 4 bases and J lost 4; bases outside the gene matches: 5. The germline CDR1 and CDR2 sequences are SQVTM and ANQGSEA. The CDR3 sequence is 13 residues long. The chain's CDR3 is CSVGTGIADTQYF. DNA for the CDR3: TGCAGCGTTGGGACAGGAATTGCAGATACGCAGTATTTT.

In the case of this clonotype: It is unclear where the CDR3 begins or ends on the DNA, so no DNA is shown, and the CDR3 is as TCRdb lists it. The chain recombines TRBV29-1 with TRBJ2-2; the table's TRBD1 call for D was not verified on the DNA. CDR1 is SQVTM and CDR2 is ANQGSEA in the germline V gene. A total of 21 residues make up the CDR3, ends included. CDR3 protein: CSVTGSTGEQYFGPGTGELFF.

This clonotype is judged medium-sized. V gene TRBV11-2 combines with J gene TRBJ1-3; D may be TRBD1 (5 bases). With 2 bases removed from V and 4 bases from J, the gap between germline ends came to 18 bases. The V gene's germline CDR1 is SGHAT and CDR2 FQNNGV. There are 17 residues in the CDR3. Written as DNA, the CDR3 is TGTGCCAGCAGCTTAAGACCCGACAGAAGCATCGGAAACACCATATATTTT. Translation gives CASSLRPDRSIGNTIYF.

This sequence joins TRBV28 and TRBJ2-3, with D tentatively TRBD2 (7 bases). Germline V gives CDR1 MDHEN, CDR2 SYDVKM. V lost 6 bases to trimming and J lost 1 base, with 17 bases between them. The CDR3 has 16 amino acids. This CDR3 reads CASRGGAEGGTDTQYF. As DNA, the CDR3 is TGTGCCAGCAGGGGAGGGGCGGAGGGGGGCACAGATACGCAGTATTTT.

This clonotype rates as medium-sized. The CDR3 coding sequence is TGTGCCTGGAGTGTCCAAGGGATTACTGGAAACACCATATATTTT. Translating gives CAWSVQGITGNTIYF. The rearrangement joins TRBV30 to TRBJ1-3, with D unclear. V lost 0 bases, J lost 2 bases, and 11 bases lay in between. This CDR3 has 15 amino acids. Germline values: CDR1 GTSNPN, CDR2 SVGIG (reference sequence).

This clonotype was picked up a small number of times. This CDR3 is CASGRERITGELFF. In nucleotides, the CDR3 is TGTGCCAGCGGGCGGGAGCGGATTACCGGGGAGCTGTTTTTT. The J gene is TRBJ2-2, the V gene TRBV7-9; 7 positions agree with TRBD2. Germline V gene sequence: CDR1 SEHNR, CDR2 FQNEAQ (reference sequence). The CDR3 covers 14 residues. With 8 bases clipped from V and 5 bases from J, the junction kept 8 bases outside the gene matches. The complete variable domain, with remaining parts taken from reference TRBV7-9 and TRBJ2-2, reads DTGVSQNPRHKITKRGQNVTFRCDPISEHNRLYWYRQTLGQGPEFLTYFQNEAQLEKSRLLSDRFSAERPKGSFSTLEIQRTEQGDSAMYLCASGRERITGELFFGEGSRLTVL.

This clonotype is termed medium-sized. This CDR3 reads CASSPWDKNYGYTF. The CDR3 DNA reads TGTGCCAGTAGTCCCTGGGACAAAAACTATGGCTACACCTTC. The chain carries TRBV19 and TRBJ1-2, with D tentatively TRBD1 (6 bases). In germline, CDR1 is LNHDA, CDR2 SQIVND (reference sequence). The V end lost 5 bases, the J end lost 2 bases, and 12 bases lay between the germline ends. The CDR3 contains 14 residues.

By its share, this clonotype is medium-sized. The J gene is TRBJ2-7, the V gene TRBV19, with D unclear. This CDR3 region has 12 residues. Trimming cost V 3 bases and J 4 bases, with 7 bases left between them. Germline assignment: CDR1 LNHDA and CDR2 SQIVND (reference sequence). The CDR3 DNA reads TGTGCCAGTAGTATGGACGGATACGAGCAGTACTTC. Protein: CASSMDGYEQYF.

The chain employs TRBV14 and TRBJ1-1; D remains ambiguous. Germline V gene sequence: CDR1 SGHDN, CDR2 FVKESK. The CDR3 consists of 11 residues. V gave up 4 bases and J gave up 5 bases, with 5 bases separating them. The CDR3 DNA sequence: TGTGCCAGCAGCCTCGGAACTGAAGCTTTCTTT. Its translation: CASSLGTEAFF.